This TCR beta chain was profiled in a study of blood T cell repertoires in COVID-19. On the study more broadly: Sources were T cells, B-cell-depleted T cells, or PBMCs; the material itself was cDNA or gDNA.

V lost 8 bases to trimming and J lost 2 bases; unmatched junction nucleotides: 16. From germline, CDR1 is LNHDA and CDR2 SQIVND (reference sequence). This CDR3 comprises 17 residues. Clones were sequenced by immunoSEQ multiplex PCR, and TCRdb holds only the in-frame ones, with some missing. The sample contains tens of thousands of clones, roughly 78% of which appear only once. This TCR was recovered from a human donor in a cohort sampled during active COVID-19. V is TRBV19 and J is TRBJ2-3; 7 nucleotides line up with TRBD2. What was sequenced was peripheral blood. CDR3 bases: TGTGCCAGTGGGCTAGGAGGGGCGACTAGCCCCACAGATACGCAGTATTTT. This codes for CASGLGGATSPTDTQYF.